The 32 T cell receptor beta chains presented below share a single source sample, sequenced in a study of human thymus T cells. Corrective cardiac operations yielded the resected thymus tissue. TCRdb's table, derived via immunoSEQ multiplex PCR, lists solely in-frame clones and lacks some. This table has some 130,000 clones, around 94% appearing once. The specimen was thymus tissue. These receptors all stem from a boy in the first two years of life with a congenital heart defect but otherwise immunologically healthy.

This chain uses TRBV29-1 with TRBJ1-4; TRBD1 agrees at 7 bases. Germline assignment: CDR1 SQVTM and CDR2 ANQGSEA. V shed 5 bases, J shed 0 bases, and the junction held 3 bases outside the gene matches. The CDR3 is made up of 14 amino acids. The CDR3 spells CSVRQGPTNEKLFF. The CDR3, as DNA: TGCAGCGTTCGACAGGGTCCAACTAATGAAAAACTGTTTTTT.

The chain links TRBV19 to TRBJ2-5; D may be TRBD2 (5 bases). Germline loops: CDR1 LNHDA, CDR2 SQIVND (reference sequence). The CDR3 is made up of 14 amino acids. The germline V and J ends were trimmed by 4 bases and 3 bases, with 12 bases remaining between them. The CDR3, as DNA: TGTGCCAGTAGTACCCGGACTGCCGAAGAGACCCAGTACTTC. Translated: CASSTRTAEETQYF.

The rearrangement links TRBV6-6 to TRBJ1-1, with unresolved D. V lost 6 bases, J lost 1 base, and 6 bases lay in between. CDR1 and CDR2 (germline): MNHNY, SVGAGI (reference sequence). This CDR3 has 12 residues. The CDR3 sequence: CASSPGNTEAFF. The CDR3 DNA reads as TGTGCCAGCAGCCCGGGGAACACTGAAGCTTTCTTT.

This clone was observed once. This chain uses TRBV15 with TRBJ1-1; 7 nucleotides line up with TRBD1. The CDR3 is 14 residues long. The V and J ends lost 4 bases and 5 bases, in that order; junction bases with no gene match: 7. Germline CDR1 reads LNHNV; CDR2 reads YYDKDF (reference sequence). The CDR3 DNA reads as TGTGCCACCAGCACCGGAAGGGGGCGGACTGAAGCTTTCTTT. It codes for CATSTGRGRTEAFF.

The chain has TRBV5-6 and TRBJ2-7; no clear D gene. Germline V gene data show CDR1 as SGHDT and CDR2 as YYEEEE. The CDR3 consists of 14 residues. V was shortened by 0 bases and J by 4 bases, with 11 bases between the two germline ends. DNA of the CDR3: TGTGCCAGCAGCTTGGCGGCCGTACGATACGAGCAGTACTTC. Protein sequence: CASSLAAVRYEQYF.

This clone appeared once. The chain couples TRBV28 to TRBJ2-1; 9 bases fit TRBD2. Germline loops: CDR1 MDHEN, CDR2 SYDVKM. The CDR3 has 15 amino acids. Germline trimming cut 6 bases from V and 8 bases from J; bases unmatched to any gene: 11. CDR3 sequence: CASSLDYSGGDEQFF. DNA for the CDR3: TGTGCCAGCAGCTTGGATTATAGCGGGGGCGATGAGCAGTTCTTC.

The CDR3 here is CASSLRHRRNEQFF. The CDR3 DNA is TGTGCCAGTAGTTTAAGGCACCGACGAAATGAGCAGTTCTTC. The chain uses TRBV19 and TRBJ2-1; D uncertain. Germline CDR1 and CDR2: LNHDA and SQIVND (reference sequence). The V end was cut by 5 bases, the J end by 7 bases, with 15 bases between. The CDR3 has 14 amino acids.

The chain links TRBV2 to TRBJ2-5; 7 nucleotides match TRBD2. The CDR3 is 11 amino acids. Looked up from germline, CDR1 is SNHLY and CDR2 is FYNNEI. Unmatched junction bases numbered 2, after V lost 10 bases and J lost 3 bases. The CDR3 coding sequence is TGTGCCACCCGGGGGGAAGAGACCCAGTACTTC. This encodes CATRGEETQYF.

The chain couples TRBV28 to TRBJ1-5, with D possibly matching TRBD1 (6 bases). Germline loops: CDR1 MDHEN, CDR2 SYDVKM. Deletions cut 3 bases from V and 0 bases from J, with 15 bases between. The CDR3 runs 17 residues. The CDR3 sequence is CASSFPGALYSNQPQHF. The CDR3 DNA is TGTGCCAGCAGTTTCCCAGGGGCCCTATATAGCAATCAGCCCCAGCATTTT.

The chain joins TRBV20-1 to TRBJ1-1, with no clear D. This CDR3 is built from 11 residues. V dropped 3 bases and J dropped 5 bases, with 7 bases sitting between them. From germline, CDR1 is DFQATT and CDR2 SNEGSKA (reference sequence). CDR3: CSASLQTEAFF. In nucleotides, the CDR3 is TGCAGTGCTAGCTTGCAGACTGAAGCTTTCTTT.

CDR3 in amino acids: CASSDRLGTDTQYF. The CDR3 DNA reads as TGTGCCAGCAGTGACCGACTCGGCACAGATACGCAGTATTTT. V gene TRBV6-4 combines with J gene TRBJ2-3; the D is unclear. The CDR3 loop spans 14 amino acids. V was cut by 2 bases and J by 1 base, with 7 bases left in between. Per germline, CDR1 MRHNA and CDR2 SNTAGT.

Comment on this clone: Other DNA sequences within the sample encode an identical CDR3. The rearrangement links TRBV9 to TRBJ2-3; D not certain. Germline values: CDR1 SGDLS, CDR2 YYNGEE. CDR3 length: 14 residues. Trimming removed 0 bases at V and 0 bases at J, with 5 bases between. Here the CDR3 reads CASSVAGSTDTQYF. In nucleotides, the CDR3 is TGTGCCAGCAGCGTAGCCGGCAGCACAGATACGCAGTATTTT.

This clone was seen once. The rearrangement joins TRBV12-5 to TRBJ2-1; D gene unclear. The CDR3 is 16 amino acids. Germline CDR1 reads LGHNT; CDR2 reads FRNRAP. V gave up 1 base and J gave up 0 bases, with 10 bases separating them. This chain's CDR3 is CASGLALLSSYNEQFF. The CDR3 DNA sequence: TGTGCTAGTGGTTTGGCTCTCTTGAGCTCCTACAATGAGCAGTTCTTC.

This chain connects TRBV11-3 to TRBJ1-2; 8 bases line up with TRBD1. The V gene's germline CDR1 is SGHNT and CDR2 YENEEA. The J segment lost 5 bases and the V segment lost 5 bases, leaving 4 bases of the junction unmatched. The CDR3 runs 13 residues. DNA of the CDR3: TGTGCCAGCAGCCCCGGACAGGGTTATGGCTACACCTTC. This sequence encodes CASSPGQGYGYTF.

The rearrangement joins TRBV28 to TRBJ1-1, with D possibly matching TRBD1 (5 bases). Germline V gene data show CDR1 as MDHEN and CDR2 as SYDVKM. V shed 6 bases and J shed 1 base, with 9 bases lying between them. The CDR3 has 13 amino acids. CDR3 nucleotides: TGTGCCAGCAGCGGGACCCCGAACACTGAAGCTTTCTTT. It yields the protein CASSGTPNTEAFF.

The chain carries TRBV28 and TRBJ1-5; the D gene is possibly TRBD1 (5 bases). The V gene's germline CDR1 is MDHEN and CDR2 SYDVKM. Trimming removed 3 bases from V and 2 bases from J, with 14 bases in between. The CDR3 contains 16 residues. The DNA for the CDR3 is TGTGCCAGCAGTTTTTCTAGACGGGGGGGCAATCAGCCCCAGCATTTT. Protein: CASSFSRRGGNQPQHF.

This rearrangement joins TRBV7-2 to TRBJ2-1, with TRBD2 identical over 7 bases. Germline lookup yields CDR1 SGHTA and CDR2 FQGNSA. V was clipped by 5 bases and J by 1 base; unmatched bases: 8. This CDR3 spans 16 amino acids. DNA for the CDR3: TGTGCCAGCAGCCCCCCGGGACTATCTTCCTACAATGAGCAGTTCTTC. This sequence encodes CASSPPGLSSYNEQFF. Together with reference TRBV7-2 and TRBJ2-1, the CDR3 gives the full variable domain: GAGVSQSPSNKVTEKGKDVELRCDPISGHTALYWYRQSLGQGLEFLIYFQGNSAPDKSGLPSDRFSAERTGGSVSTLTIQRTQQEDSAVYLCASSPPGLSSYNEQFFGPGTRLTVL.

The gene calls are TRBV9 and TRBJ2-3; D may correspond to TRBD1 or TRBD2 (5 bases each). Germline loops: CDR1 SGDLS, CDR2 YYNGEE. V lost 5 bases and J 2 bases, leaving 12 bases between the germline ends. This CDR3 spans 14 amino acids. The CDR3 is CASSLEGPTDTQYF. The DNA for the CDR3 is TGTGCCAGCAGTCTCGAGGGGCCCACAGATACGCAGTATTTT. Full variable domain (outside the CDR3, taken from reference TRBV9 and TRBJ2-3): DSGVTQTPKHLITATGQRVTLRCSPRSGDLSVYWYQQSLDQGLQFLIQYYNGEERAKGNILERFSAQQFPDLHSELNLSSLELGDSALYFCASSLEGPTDTQYFGPGTRLTVL.

The chain uses TRBV7-8 and TRBJ2-7, with D unclear. Germline V CDR1 and CDR2: SGHVS, FQNEAQ. Trimming took off 3 bases at V and 3 bases at J, with 6 bases between the two ends. The CDR3 is 12 residues long. The CDR3: CASSFDHYEQYF. DNA of the CDR3: TGTGCCAGCAGCTTCGACCACTACGAGCAGTACTTC. The whole variable domain, filled in from reference TRBV7-8 and TRBJ2-7, reads GAGVSQSPRYKVAKRGQDVALRCDPISGHVSLFWYQQALGQGPEFLTYFQNEAQLDKSGLPSDRFFAERPEGSVSTLKIQRTQQEDSAVYLCASSFDHYEQYFGPGTRLTVT.

V gene TRBV10-3 combines with J gene TRBJ2-1; maybe TRBD1 (6 bases). V was cut by 1 base and J by 1 base, with 8 bases left in between. From germline, CDR1 is ENHRY and CDR2 SYGVKD. The CDR3 covers 15 residues. In DNA, the CDR3 is TGTGCCATCAGTGAGTGGGACATATCCTACAATGAGCAGTTCTTC. It is translated as CAISEWDISYNEQFF.

V is TRBV27 and J is TRBJ2-7, with TRBD2 identical over 14 bases. The CDR3 has 16 residues. The V segment lost 4 bases and the J segment 6 bases; nucleotides outside the gene matches: 8. From germline, CDR1 is MNHEY and CDR2 SMNVEV (reference sequence). CDR3 in amino acids: CASSSRLAGGPVEQYF. CDR3 DNA: TGTGCCAGCAGTTCGCGACTAGCGGGGGGGCCTGTCGAGCAGTACTTC.

The chain combines TRBV27 with TRBJ1-1, with D possibly TRBD1 on 6 matching bases. In germline, CDR1 is MNHEY, CDR2 SMNVEV (reference sequence). The V gene lost 6 bases and the J gene lost 7 bases, with 12 bases spanning the gap. CDR3 length: 12 residues. CDR3: CASSSDSHEAFF. CDR3 coding DNA: TGTGCCAGCAGCTCGGACAGCCATGAAGCTTTCTTT.

The chain combines TRBV7-2 with TRBJ2-5, with 8 bases aligning to TRBD1. Unmatched junction bases numbered 11, after V lost 5 bases and J lost 0 bases. There are 17 residues in the CDR3. The germline gives CDR1 SGHTA, CDR2 FQGNSA. Here the CDR3 reads CASSPRWRTGHQETQYF. Here the CDR3 DNA reads TGTGCCAGCAGCCCACGCTGGCGGACAGGGCACCAAGAGACCCAGTACTTC.

This chain joins TRBV25-1 and TRBJ2-1; 7 nucleotides agree with TRBD1. The CDR3 length is 15 residues. Germline values: CDR1 MGHDK, CDR2 SYGVNS. The V segment lost 0 bases and the J segment 3 bases; nucleotides outside the gene matches: 2. The CDR3 reads CASSEYGTVYNEQFF. In DNA form, the CDR3 reads TGTGCCAGCAGTGAATATGGGACAGTCTACAATGAGCAGTTCTTC.

The chain is built from TRBV19 and TRBJ2-1, with TRBD2 matching 11 bases. The V and J ends lost 2 bases and 6 bases, in that order; junction bases with no gene match: 9. The germline CDR1 and CDR2 sequences are LNHDA and SQIVND (reference sequence). The CDR3 has 17 amino acids. CDR3 in amino acids: CASSISPASGGFNEQFF. The CDR3 bases are TGTGCCAGTAGTATATCTCCCGCTAGCGGGGGGTTCAATGAGCAGTTCTTC.

V gene TRBV4-3 combines with J gene TRBJ2-7; D may be TRBD1 (6 bases). The V end lost 0 bases, the J end lost 5 bases, and 11 bases lay between the germline ends. There are 14 residues in the CDR3. Germline CDR1 reads LGHNA; CDR2 reads YSLEER. The CDR3 protein is CASSQDTGPDEQYF. The DNA of the CDR3 is TGCGCCAGCAGCCAAGATACAGGGCCGGACGAGCAGTACTTC.

The rearrangement joins TRBV5-6 to TRBJ2-6; 8 nucleotides line up with TRBD1. This CDR3 spans 18 amino acids. V gave up 0 bases and J gave up 1 base; unmatched junction bases: 6. Germline loops: CDR1 SGHDT, CDR2 YYEEEE. In DNA, the CDR3 is TGTGCCAGCAGCTTGGCCCAGGGGGCATTGTCTGGGGCCAACGTCCTGACTTTC. This codes for CASSLAQGALSGANVLTF.

The chain employs TRBV5-5 and TRBJ1-2, with D possibly TRBD1 on 5 matching bases. This CDR3 comprises 14 residues. Germline CDR1 is SGHKS and CDR2 is YYEKEE (reference sequence). Trimming stripped 3 bases from V and 3 bases from J, with 12 bases between. Written as DNA, the CDR3 is TGTGCCAGCAGCTATGGGCGGGGACACTATGGCTACACCTTC. As protein: CASSYGRGHYGYTF.

The rearrangement uses TRBV28 and TRBJ2-2; 9 bases align to TRBD1. Germline-derived CDR1 and CDR2 are MDHEN and SYDVKM. V was pared by 6 bases and J by 5 bases, with 16 bases of the junction left unmatched. The CDR3 runs to 18 residues. Written as DNA, the CDR3 is TGTGCCAGCAGCCAAACGAAGAGGGACAGGGTGGGGACCGGGGAGCTGTTTTTT. This sequence encodes CASSQTKRDRVGTGELFF.

The rearrangement links TRBV27 to TRBJ1-1; D unresolved. This CDR3 contains 14 residues. In germline, CDR1 is MNHEY, CDR2 SMNVEV (reference sequence). V lost 0 bases to trimming and J lost 1 base, with 6 bases between them. For the CDR3, the DNA is TGTGCCAGCAGTTTATCGGTGGGGAACACTGAAGCTTTCTTT. This gives the protein CASSLSVGNTEAFF.

The V gene is TRBV19, the J gene TRBJ2-2, with D perhaps matching TRBD2 (5 bases). This CDR3 has 15 amino acids. Germline CDR1 LNHDA, CDR2 SQIVND (reference sequence). V dropped 2 bases and J dropped 3 bases, with 10 bases sitting between them. In DNA form, the CDR3 reads TGTGCCAGTAGTATAAATAGCGTACACACCGGGGAGCTGTTTTTT. Residues: CASSINSVHTGELFF.

V usage is TRBV30 and J usage is TRBJ1-6; perhaps TRBD1 as D (5 bases). Germline V gene sequence: CDR1 GTSNPN, CDR2 SVGIG (reference sequence). The CDR3 has 16 residues. V lost 1 base, J lost 2 bases, and 12 bases lay in between. CDR3 loop: CAWSGVAGPYNSPLHF. The CDR3 DNA sequence: TGTGCCTGGAGTGGAGTGGCGGGACCCTATAATTCACCCCTCCACTTT.